This T cell receptor (beta chain) derives from a study of cytomegalovirus exposure and HLA in healthy donors (TCRdb year 2017). For the wider study: An earlier analysis of a few hundred of the donors reported 250 to 300 Gb of sequence data and 90 million to 120 million unique TCR beta sequences obtained from around 190 million T cells. Donor age, sex, ethnicity and CMV serostatus were compiled together with the repertoire data. In a later genetic analysis, genome-wide SNP genotypes for about three fifths of the roughly 670 donors were used, and that subset was treated as a discovery cohort. On average, around 200,000 unique TCR beta nucleotide sequences were sequenced per donor among 350 to 400 genotyped donors of the cohort, with about 19% of those sequences being non-productive. Both class I and class II loci were covered by HLA typing, at four-digit resolution. Rather than drawing on any new phenotypic data, the later analysis identified candidate immune exposures from TCR beta sequences and the way those sequences occurred across donors. The study profiled the T cell repertoires of under 700 subjects by immunosequencing and related them to cytomegalovirus serostatus. In an earlier analysis of 587 of the donors, high-throughput TCR beta sequencing was used to judge whether each TCR beta V gene segment behaved as functional or pseudogenic. All discovery cohort repertoires had been generated using a single sequencing platform. Roughly 300 gigabases of sequencing data and roughly 80 million unique TCR sequences made up an early release that covered about 640 HLA-typed donors. In a later analysis, previously published TCR beta repertoires from about 640 donors were re-analyzed and high-resolution HLA genotyping was added so that TCR occurrence patterns could be studied. To predict cytomegalovirus infection status, the study brought together high-throughput TCR immunosequencing, statistical association of individual TCRs with disease status, and machine learning. The study aimed to test whether signatures of past pathogen exposure could be identified by cataloging public T cell receptors. The genetic ancestry cluster associated with self-reported Caucasian donors included about 81% of the 300 to 450 genotyped donors. Because of strong linkage in the cohort, five DR-DQ haplotypes were treated as single units for association and clustering. The number of donors typed differed by locus, with about 629-630 for A, B, C, DRB1 and DQB1, 522 for DQA1, 600 to 610 for DPA1, and some 450 for DPB1. Besides the first cohort of about 730 subjects, a separate validation cohort made up of roughly 120 different subjects was used. What the research found in general, with its limitations: In the study, 150 to 200 TCR beta chains were listed as associated with cytomegalovirus. A later genetic analysis associated a missense DCLRE1C variant with V-gene and J-gene trimming of TCR beta chains, and an independent cohort replicated the association. CMV serostatus was the only immune exposure information available for the cohort. A further reported finding was that TCR beta sequences accurately predicted the HLA-A and HLA-B alleles for most subjects in the first cohort. Some IMGT-functional V segments, including TRBV6-2 and TRBV6-3, could not be told apart with the 87-base-pair reads, so those segments were excluded. In a later analysis, HLA-associated TCR beta chains showed more clonal expansion and lower generation probabilities than non-associated chains that were equally common. According to a later analysis, most CMV-associated TCR beta chains appeared to be HLA-restricted, and the HLA associations seemed to be driven largely by CMV exposure. A cluster of highly shared sequence variants was judged likely to be a technical artifact of the sequencing pipeline. At a false discovery rate of 0.05, a later analysis linked around 15,000 TCR beta sequences to specific HLA alleles. In both the original and validation cohorts, the classifier was reported to diagnose cytomegalovirus status with high specificity and sensitivity. According to the authors, the approach could potentially be generalized to other disease states and immunological phenotypes. In this cohort, only TCR beta chains were sequenced, and detectable features were limited by the absence of alpha or paired-chain data. Across donors, most TCR sequences were observed very rarely, whereas some public TCRs were present in many individuals. A later analysis found that TCR association rates varied across HLA loci, with DRB1 alleles showing the most associated TCRs and HLA-C alleles the fewest. A later analysis reported that several top co-occurrence clusters appeared linked to parvovirus B19, influenza, CMV and Epstein-Barr virus. Strong co-occurrence of HLA alleles, especially DR and DQ, made assigning TCR associations to individual alleles difficult. Because HLA typing was unavailable for some donors at each locus, only the typed subset was used in association tests. According to a later genetic analysis, donors in an Asian-associated ancestry cluster had fewer N-insertions in productive TCRs than the approximately 670-donor mean. Linkage disequilibrium might explain the correlated functional status among segregating V segments, but an unknown experimental factor could not be excluded. In vitro tests confirmed that three of the cytomegalovirus-associated TCR beta chains recognize cytomegalovirus antigens. Some 16 rarely observed V segments, including chromosome 9 orphons, were excluded from the earlier analysis of approximately 600 of the donors because counts were too low. Sequencing depth was assumed to be roughly uniform across donors in the presence/absence analyses, though that assumption may not hold. In an earlier analysis of about 600 of the donors, most TCR beta V segments appeared in productive rearrangements about 87% or about 30% of the time, broadly matching IMGT annotations.

V is shortened by 0 bases, J by 6 bases, and the region joining them spans 11 bases. The CDR3 contains 14 residues, cysteine and phenylalanine counted. Only the CDR3 region is kept as DNA, spanning 42 bases read in frame from base 1. Based on the germline V gene, the CDR1 and CDR2 sequences are MNHEY and SVGAGI. Of note for this clone: Its binding antigen is unknown. Base qualities were left out, and no much larger clone turns up one base away.

Libraries were prepared through the immunoSEQ multiplex PCR assay. A mixture of 60 forward primers for TCR Vbeta segments and 13 reverse primers for TCR Jbeta segments was used in the multiplex PCR. The CDR3 region of rearranged TCR beta genes was amplified from genomic DNA with a multiplex PCR assay. The amplified TCR beta libraries were sequenced on the Illumina HiSeq System as 87-base-pair reads. On the study's bioinformatics: A later analysis counted about 82 million unique TCR beta chains across the 550 to 800 repertoires, and approximately 11 million of these chains were shared by at least two donors. To remove PCR and sequencing errors, raw reads were error-corrected and collapsed into unique sequences using a nearest-neighbor algorithm that merged closely related sequences. Alignment of CDR3 sequences to IMGT reference sequences was used to assign V, D and J gene segments. Each retained sequence needed at least a six-nucleotide match to both a V gene segment and a J gene segment. A rearrangement counted as productive if the CDR3 had no stop codons and remained in frame with V and J, and every other rearrangement counted as non-productive. Following IMGT convention, CDR3 was defined as the stretch from the second conserved V-encoded cysteine to the conserved J-encoded phenylalanine. The earlier analysis of 550 to 650 of the donors excluded any sequence lacking an unambiguous match to a single V gene segment. An earlier analysis of 450 to 650 of the donors called V segments functional above 56.7% productive rearrangements and segregating when the between-donor standard deviation exceeded 5%. A statistical classification framework was developed to diagnose cytomegalovirus status using the catalog of TCR beta chain sequences. V and J gene assignment, in a later analysis, came from comparing TCR nucleotide sequences with IMGT/GENE-DB human TR gene sequences. Using the TCRdist pipeline, a later analysis assigned CDR3 sequences along with most-parsimonious VDJ recombination scenarios. In a later analysis, each TCR beta chain was defined by its CDR3 amino acid sequence together with its V-gene family, and reads lacking a unique V-gene family were excluded. To address suspected cross-contamination and a sequencing artifact, a later analysis removed 450 to 700 highly shared, low-generation-probability nucleotide sequences. In a later analysis, a clonal expansion index was calculated for each public chain from normalized within-repertoire ranks of inferred template counts. A later analysis computed generation probabilities with a VDJ recombination model fitted to out-of-frame rearrangements, and checked the results against IGoR. In a later analysis, TCR-TCR, TCR-HLA and TCR-CMV co-occurrence was scored with hypergeometric tests, and a repertoire-size bias correction was applied to TCR pairs. A later analysis estimated false discovery rates by permuting HLA or CMV assignments 20 times. A later analysis grouped co-occurring TCRs with DBSCAN, adding TCRdist sequence similarity when clustering within HLA-allele-positive subsets. Repertoires with fewer than 30,000 or more than 120,000 public chains were left out of co-occurrence clustering, as were about five repertoires with anomalous nucleotide sharing. Imported from immuneACCESS, the table was reduced by TCRdb to in-frame sequences with V and J called. These copies leave out some clones; in studies compared against another copy, an unresolved V gene accounts for under half, and the cause of the remainder is not known. D and trimming come from the DNA, and the V and J calls and clone size come from that table. Here the sample has approximately 170,000 clones; 75% to 90% occur a single time. The top ten hold 1% of the sample.

The cohort was made up of 666 healthy bone marrow donors. At the time of sampling, all cohort members were nominally healthy, though unrecorded immune exposures were likely present. The donor was CMV seronegative and belonged to the group of 320 or so seronegative cohort members. Every donor gave a peripheral blood sample, and the peripheral blood mononuclear cells from that sample were used for TCR beta sequencing. The Qiagen DNeasy Blood Extraction Kit was used to extract genomic DNA from the blood cell samples. The sequenced sample was PBMCs. The sequence derives from a boy under 10 years old in good health and CMV-seronegative. The chain is encoded by TRBV6-5 joined to TRBJ1-2; the D gene is possibly TRBD1, with 5 bases matching. The CDR3 in this case is CASSYSGTEDGYTF. The DNA sequence is TGTGCCAGCAGTTACTCGGGGACTGAGGATGGCTACACCTTC.